This T cell receptor beta chain was documented in a study of T cells expressing NK-cell markers. The CDR3 is 11 residues long. Germline V lookup: CDR1 MNHNY, CDR2 SVGAGI (reference sequence). 5'RACE template switching with UMIs generated TCR beta cDNA. Using the 5' RACE reads, TCRdb records one entry per CDR3 protein without DNA. The sample table includes 400,000 or so distinct CDR3 sequences. Turning to this clonotype: Antigen specificity is unknown.

Whole-study findings and limits: What remained unclear was the HCMV specificity of expanded NKG2C+ T cell clones. In several donors, dominant NKG2C+ clonotypes were roughly 1.0-8% of CD8+ T cells. The CD3+CD56-NKG2C+ fraction of a few donors was also led by these clonotypes.

Sequenced: blood T cells: a sorted CD56 or NKG2C T cell subset, CD4+ or CD8+ T cells, or bulk PBMC T cells (not recorded which). The receptor's source is a woman in her forties or fifties in good health. The V gene is TRBV6-6, the J gene TRBJ2-2. The CDR3 is CAILNTGELFF.